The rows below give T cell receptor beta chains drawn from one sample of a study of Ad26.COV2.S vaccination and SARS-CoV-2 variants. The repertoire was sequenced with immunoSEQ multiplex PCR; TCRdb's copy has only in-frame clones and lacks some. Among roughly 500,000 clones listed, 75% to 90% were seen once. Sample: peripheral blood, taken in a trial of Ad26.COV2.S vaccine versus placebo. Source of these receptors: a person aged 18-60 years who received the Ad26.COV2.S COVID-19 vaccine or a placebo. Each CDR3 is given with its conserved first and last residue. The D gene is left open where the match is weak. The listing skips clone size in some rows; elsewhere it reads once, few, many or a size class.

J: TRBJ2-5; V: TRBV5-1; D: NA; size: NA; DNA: TGCGCCAGCAAGGGGGGGTTGGACGGGCAAGAGACCCAGTACTTC; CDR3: CASKGGLDGQETQYF
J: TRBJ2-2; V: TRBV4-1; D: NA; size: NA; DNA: TGCGCCAGCAGCCACCTGATTCAGGGCCCTGGAGGGGAGCTGTTTTTT; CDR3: CASSHLIQGPGGELFF
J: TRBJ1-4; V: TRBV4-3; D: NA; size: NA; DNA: TGCGCCAGCAGCCACGCCCCAAGAGGGCAGGGTTACGAAAAACTGTTTTTT; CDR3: CASSHAPRGQGYEKLFF
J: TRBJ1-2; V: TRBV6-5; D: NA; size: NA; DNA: TGTGCCAGCAGTACTCAGTCCTATGGCTACACCTTC; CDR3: CASSTQSYGYTF
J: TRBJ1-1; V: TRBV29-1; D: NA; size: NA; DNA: TGCAGCGTTGCTCGCCGGCTGAACACTGAAGCTTTCTTT; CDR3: CSVARRLNTEAFF
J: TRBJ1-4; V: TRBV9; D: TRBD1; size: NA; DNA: TGTGCCAGCAGCCCCACAGGGGCTAATGAAAAACTGTTTTTT; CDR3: CASSPTGANEKLFF
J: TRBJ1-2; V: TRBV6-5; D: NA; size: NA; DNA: TGTGCCAGCAGTTACTCAGGGGGGTTGGGGTATGGCTACACCTTC; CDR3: CASSYSGGLGYGYTF
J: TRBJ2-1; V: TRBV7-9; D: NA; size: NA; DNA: TGTGCCAGCAGCCCCACCATGTACAATGAGCAGTTCTTC; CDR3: CASSPTMYNEQFF
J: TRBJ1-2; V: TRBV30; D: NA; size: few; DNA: TGTGCCTGGGACGGGGTACCCTATGGCTACACCTTC; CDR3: CAWDGVPYGYTF
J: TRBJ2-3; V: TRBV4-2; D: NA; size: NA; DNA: TGTGCCAGCAGCCAAGATCCCACGGGGGCAGATACGCAGTATTTT; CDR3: CASSQDPTGADTQYF
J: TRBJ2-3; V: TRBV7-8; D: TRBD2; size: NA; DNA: TGTGCCAGCAGCTTCCGGACTAGCGGGACTAGCACAGATACGCAGTATTTT; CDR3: CASSFRTSGTSTDTQYF
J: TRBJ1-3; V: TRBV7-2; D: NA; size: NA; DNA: TGTGCCAGCAGCTTTAGGTCAAACAGCTACGGAAACACCATATATTTT; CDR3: CASSFRSNSYGNTIYF
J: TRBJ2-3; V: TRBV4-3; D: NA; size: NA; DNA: TGCGCCAGCAGCCAAGACCCCTACTCAGATACGCAGTATTTT; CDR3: CASSQDPYSDTQYF
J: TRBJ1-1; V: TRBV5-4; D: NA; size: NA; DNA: TGTGCCAGCAGCTTAAAGGGGGGCACTGAAGCTTTCTTT; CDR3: CASSLKGGTEAFF
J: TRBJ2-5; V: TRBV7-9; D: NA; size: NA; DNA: TGTGCCAGCAGAGAATGGCGTGGAACAGGGAACCAAGAGACCCAGTACTTC; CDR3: CASREWRGTGNQETQYF
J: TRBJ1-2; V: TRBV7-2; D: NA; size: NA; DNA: TGTGCCAGCAGCTTAGCGCTCACACGTGCCAGAAACTATGGCTACACCTTC; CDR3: CASSLALTRARNYGYTF
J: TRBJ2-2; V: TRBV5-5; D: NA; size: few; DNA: TGTGCCAGCAGCTTAGGGACGGAATACACCGGGGAGCTGTTTTTT; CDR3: CASSLGTEYTGELFF
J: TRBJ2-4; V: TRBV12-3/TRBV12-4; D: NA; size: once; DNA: TGTGCCAGCAGTTTCGCGGGGATCCACATTCAGTACTTC; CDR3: CASSFAGIHIQYF
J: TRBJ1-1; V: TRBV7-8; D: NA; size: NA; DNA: TGTGCCAGCAGCTTAGGTTTCCGGGACTCAGCAGCTTTCTTT; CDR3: CASSLGFRDSAAFF
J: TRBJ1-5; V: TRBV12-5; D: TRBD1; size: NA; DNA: TGTGCTAGTCGAGGGACAGAGCCCAATCAGCCCCAGCATTTT; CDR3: CASRGTEPNQPQHF
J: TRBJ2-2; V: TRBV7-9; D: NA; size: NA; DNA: TGTGCCAGCAGCTTCGCTACAGGGCCGAACACCGGGGAGCTGTTTTTT; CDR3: CASSFATGPNTGELFF
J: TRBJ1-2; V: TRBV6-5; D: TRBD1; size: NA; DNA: TGTGCCAGCAGTTCTCTGGGACAGGGCTATGGCTACACCTTC; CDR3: CASSSLGQGYGYTF
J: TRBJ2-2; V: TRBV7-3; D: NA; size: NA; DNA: TGTGCCAGCAGCCGGACCGGGCCCCAAGGGGGGGAGCTGTTTTTT; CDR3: CASSRTGPQGGELFF
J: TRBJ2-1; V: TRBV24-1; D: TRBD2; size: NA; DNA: TGTGCCACCAGTGCCGTTTTTAGCGGGACTCTGTATGAGCAGTTCTTC; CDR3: CATSAVFSGTLYEQFF
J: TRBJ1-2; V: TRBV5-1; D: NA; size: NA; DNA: TGCGCCAGCAGCTTGTCATCCAGGGCAGGAACAACTTCCTATGGCTACACCTTC; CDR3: CASSLSSRAGTTSYGYTF
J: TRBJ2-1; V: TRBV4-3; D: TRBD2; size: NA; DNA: TGCGCCAGCAGCCAAGATATGCTACTAGCGGGAGTTTACAATGAGCAGTTCTTC; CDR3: CASSQDMLLAGVYNEQFF
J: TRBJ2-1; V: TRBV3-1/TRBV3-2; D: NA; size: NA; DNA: TGTGCCAGCAGCCAGTCCAGGGACAATGAGCAGTTCTTC; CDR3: CASSQSRDNEQFF
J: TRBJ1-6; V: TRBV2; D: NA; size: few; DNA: TGTGCCAGCAGTCAACGGACAGCCATTTCACCCCTCCACTTT; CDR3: CASSQRTAISPLHF
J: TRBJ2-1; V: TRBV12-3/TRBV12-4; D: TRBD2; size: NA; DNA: TGTGCCAGCAGAATCGGGACTAGCGGGGGACAGTTCTTC; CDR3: CASRIGTSGGQFF
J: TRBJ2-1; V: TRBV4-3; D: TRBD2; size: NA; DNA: TGCGCCAGCAGCCTCCACGGACTAGCGGGGTACAATGAGCAGTTCTTC; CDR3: CASSLHGLAGYNEQFF
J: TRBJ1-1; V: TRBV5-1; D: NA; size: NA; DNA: TGCGCCTCAGTTGGGGGCAAGAACACTGAAGCTTTCTTT; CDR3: CASVGGKNTEAFF
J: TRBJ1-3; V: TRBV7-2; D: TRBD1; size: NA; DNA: TGTGCCAGCAGCCTCTGGACAGGGCCTGGAAACACCATATATTTT; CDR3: CASSLWTGPGNTIYF
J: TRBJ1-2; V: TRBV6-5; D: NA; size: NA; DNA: TGTGCCACCCGGGGGGGGGAGGGCGAGGGTGGCTACACCTTC; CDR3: CATRGGEGEGGYTF
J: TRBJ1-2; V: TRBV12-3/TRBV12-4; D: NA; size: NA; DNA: TGTGCCAGCAGCCCGGGACAAGATGGCTACACCTTC; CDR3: CASSPGQDGYTF
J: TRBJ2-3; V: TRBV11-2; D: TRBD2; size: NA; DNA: TGTGCCAGCAGCGGACTAGGAACTCGCACAGATACGCAGTATTTT; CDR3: CASSGLGTRTDTQYF
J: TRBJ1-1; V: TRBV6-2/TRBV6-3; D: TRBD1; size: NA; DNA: TGTGCCAGCAGCTCCGGCTCGGACAGGGCCGTAAACATTTGGAACACTGAAGCTTTCTTT; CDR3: CASSSGSDRAVNIWNTEAFF
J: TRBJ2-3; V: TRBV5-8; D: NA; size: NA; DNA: TGTGCCAGCAGCTTGGTACGAGTCAACACAGATACGCAGTATTTT; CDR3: CASSLVRVNTDTQYF
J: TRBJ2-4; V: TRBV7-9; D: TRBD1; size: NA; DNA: TGTGCCAGCAGCTTGGGACAGCGAGCCAAAAACATTCAGTACTTC; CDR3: CASSLGQRAKNIQYF
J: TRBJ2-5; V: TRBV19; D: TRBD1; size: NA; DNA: TGTGCCAGTAGTATGAGACAGGGCCAAGAGACCCAGTACTTC; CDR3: CASSMRQGQETQYF
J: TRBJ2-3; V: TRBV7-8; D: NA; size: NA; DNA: TGTGCCAGCAGCTTAGAGGGTCGGGGAGATACGCAGTATTTT; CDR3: CASSLEGRGDTQYF
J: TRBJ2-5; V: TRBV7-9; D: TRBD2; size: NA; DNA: TGTGCCAGCAGCCTTCGGGGAGGGATGGAGACCCAGTACTTC; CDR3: CASSLRGGMETQYF
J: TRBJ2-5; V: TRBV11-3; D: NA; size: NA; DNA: TGTGCCAGCAGCCGACAGGGACGGGAGCAAGAGACCCAGTACTTC; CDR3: CASSRQGREQETQYF
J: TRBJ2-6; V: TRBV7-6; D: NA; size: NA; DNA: TGTGCCAGCAGCTTGAATCCGTACTCTGGGGCCAACGTCCTGACTTTC; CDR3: CASSLNPYSGANVLTF
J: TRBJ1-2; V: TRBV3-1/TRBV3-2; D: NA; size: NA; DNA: TGTGCCAGCAGCCAAGATTTATATGTCAGCGCAGGCCCTTTAGAGAATGGCTACACCTTC; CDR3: CASSQDLYVSAGPLENGYTF
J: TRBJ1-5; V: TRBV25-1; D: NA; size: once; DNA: TGTGCCAGCAGTGCACAGGCTGTCAGCAATCAGCCCCAGCATTTT; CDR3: CASSAQAVSNQPQHF
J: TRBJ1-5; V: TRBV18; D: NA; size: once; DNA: TGTGCCAGCTCACCGGGAGGTGGGGTTCCACAGCCCCAGCATTTT; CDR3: CASSPGGGVPQPQHF